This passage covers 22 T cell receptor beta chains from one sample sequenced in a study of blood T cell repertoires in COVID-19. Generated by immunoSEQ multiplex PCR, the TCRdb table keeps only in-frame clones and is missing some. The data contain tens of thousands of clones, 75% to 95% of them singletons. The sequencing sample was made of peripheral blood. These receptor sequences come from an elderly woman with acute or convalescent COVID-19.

The CDR3 region has the DNA TGTGCCAGCAGTGAACAGATCGGTCAGCCCCAGCATTTT. Its translation is CASSEQIGQPQHF. The chain links TRBV6-4 to TRBJ1-5; D is unresolved. Trimming shortened V by 3 bases and J by 6 bases, and 9 bases separated the two germline ends. The V gene's germline CDR1 is MRHNA and CDR2 SNTAGT. The CDR3 sequence is 13 residues long.

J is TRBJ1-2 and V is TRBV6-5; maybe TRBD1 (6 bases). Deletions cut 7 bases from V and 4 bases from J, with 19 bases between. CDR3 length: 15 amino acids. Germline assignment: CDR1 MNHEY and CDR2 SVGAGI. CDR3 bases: TGTGCCAGCACGGAGGTCAGGGGCATTAGCTATGGCTACACCTTC. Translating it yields CASTEVRGISYGYTF.

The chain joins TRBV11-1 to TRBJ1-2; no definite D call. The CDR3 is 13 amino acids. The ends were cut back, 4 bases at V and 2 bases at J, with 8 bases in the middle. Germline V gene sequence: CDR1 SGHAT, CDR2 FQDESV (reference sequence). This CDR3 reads CASSSDSNYGYTF. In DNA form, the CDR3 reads TGTGCCAGCAGCTCGGACTCCAACTATGGCTACACCTTC.

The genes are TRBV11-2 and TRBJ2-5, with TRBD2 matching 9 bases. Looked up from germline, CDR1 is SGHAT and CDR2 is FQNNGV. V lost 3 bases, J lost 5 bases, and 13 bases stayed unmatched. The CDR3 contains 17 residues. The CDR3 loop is CASSFRFAGGPGETQYF. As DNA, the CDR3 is TGTGCCAGCAGCTTTCGGTTCGCGGGGGGGCCCGGGGAGACCCAGTACTTC.

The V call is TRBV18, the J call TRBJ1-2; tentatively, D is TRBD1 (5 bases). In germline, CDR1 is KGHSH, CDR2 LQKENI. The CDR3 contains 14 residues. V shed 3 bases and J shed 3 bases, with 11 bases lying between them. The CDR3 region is CASSPGQEYYGYTF. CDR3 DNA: TGTGCCAGCTCACCCGGACAAGAGTACTATGGCTACACCTTC.

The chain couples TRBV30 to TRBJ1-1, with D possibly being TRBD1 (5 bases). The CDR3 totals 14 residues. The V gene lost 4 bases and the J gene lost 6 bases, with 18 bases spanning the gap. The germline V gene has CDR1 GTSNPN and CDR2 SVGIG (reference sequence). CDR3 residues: CAWNLLGRGAEAFF. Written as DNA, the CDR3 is TGTGCCTGGAATCTGCTGGGGCGTGGGGCTGAAGCTTTCTTT.

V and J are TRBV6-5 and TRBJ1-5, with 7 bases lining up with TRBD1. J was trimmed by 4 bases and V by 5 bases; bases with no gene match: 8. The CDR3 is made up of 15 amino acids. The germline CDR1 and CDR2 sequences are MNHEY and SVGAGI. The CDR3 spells CASSPRQGWNQPQHF. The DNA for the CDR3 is TGTGCCAGCAGTCCCCGACAGGGATGGAATCAGCCCCAGCATTTT.

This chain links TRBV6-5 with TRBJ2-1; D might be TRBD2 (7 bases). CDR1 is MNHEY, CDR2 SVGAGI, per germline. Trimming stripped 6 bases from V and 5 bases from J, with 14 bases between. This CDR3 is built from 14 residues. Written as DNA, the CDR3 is TGTGCCAGCAGCAGGGGAGGGGGTGACAATGAGCAGTTCTTC. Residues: CASSRGGGDNEQFF.

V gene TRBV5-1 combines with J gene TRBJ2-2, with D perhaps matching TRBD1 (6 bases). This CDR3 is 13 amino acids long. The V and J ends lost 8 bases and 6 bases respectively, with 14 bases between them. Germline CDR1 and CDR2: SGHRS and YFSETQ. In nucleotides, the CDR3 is TGCGCCAGTTCAGGGGACGGGCCCGGGGAGCTGTTTTTT. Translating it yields CASSGDGPGELFF.

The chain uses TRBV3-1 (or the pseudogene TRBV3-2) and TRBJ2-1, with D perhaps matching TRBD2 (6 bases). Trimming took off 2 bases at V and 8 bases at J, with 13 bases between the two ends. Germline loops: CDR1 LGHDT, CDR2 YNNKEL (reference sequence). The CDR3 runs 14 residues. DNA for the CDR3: TGTGCCAGCAGCCAATTCACAGGAGGGTATGAGCAGTTCTTC. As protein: CASSQFTGGYEQFF.

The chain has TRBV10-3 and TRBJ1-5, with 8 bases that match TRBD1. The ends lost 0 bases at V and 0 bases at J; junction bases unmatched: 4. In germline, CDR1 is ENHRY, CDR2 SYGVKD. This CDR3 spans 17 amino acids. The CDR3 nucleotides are TGTGCCATCAGTGAGTCGCGGACAGGGATTAGCAATCAGCCCCAGCATTTT. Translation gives CAISESRTGISNQPQHF.

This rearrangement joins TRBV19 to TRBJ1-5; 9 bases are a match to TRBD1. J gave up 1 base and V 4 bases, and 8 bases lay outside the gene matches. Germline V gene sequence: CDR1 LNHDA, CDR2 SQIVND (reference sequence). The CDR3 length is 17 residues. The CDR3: CASSTRGTGQSNQPQHF. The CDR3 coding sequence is TGTGCCAGTAGTACCAGAGGGACAGGGCAGAGCAATCAGCCCCAGCATTTT.

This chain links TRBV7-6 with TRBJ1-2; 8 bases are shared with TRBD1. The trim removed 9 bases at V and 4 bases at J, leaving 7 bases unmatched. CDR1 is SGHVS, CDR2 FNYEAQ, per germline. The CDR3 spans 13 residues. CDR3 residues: CASSRGLTYGYTF. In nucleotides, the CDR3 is TGTGCCAGTAGCAGGGGGCTCACCTATGGCTACACCTTC.

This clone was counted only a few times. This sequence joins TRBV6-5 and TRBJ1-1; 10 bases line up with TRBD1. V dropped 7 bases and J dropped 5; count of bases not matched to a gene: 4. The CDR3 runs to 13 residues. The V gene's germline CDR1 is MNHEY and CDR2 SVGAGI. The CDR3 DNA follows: TGTGCCAGCAATGGACAGGGGGGGACTGAAGCTTTCTTT. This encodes CASNGQGGTEAFF.

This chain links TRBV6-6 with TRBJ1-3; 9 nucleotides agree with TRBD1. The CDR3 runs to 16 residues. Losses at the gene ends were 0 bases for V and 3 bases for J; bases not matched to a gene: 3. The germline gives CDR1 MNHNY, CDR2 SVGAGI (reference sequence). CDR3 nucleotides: TGTGCCAGCAGTTACTCCGGGACAGGGCTTGGAAACACCATATATTTT. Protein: CASSYSGTGLGNTIYF.

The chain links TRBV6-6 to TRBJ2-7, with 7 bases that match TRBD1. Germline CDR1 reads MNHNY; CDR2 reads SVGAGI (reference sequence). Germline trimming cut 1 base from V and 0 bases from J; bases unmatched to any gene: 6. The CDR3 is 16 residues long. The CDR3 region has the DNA TGTGCCAGCAGTTACTTGGGGACAGCCAGCTCCTACGAGCAGTACTTC. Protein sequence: CASSYLGTASSYEQYF.

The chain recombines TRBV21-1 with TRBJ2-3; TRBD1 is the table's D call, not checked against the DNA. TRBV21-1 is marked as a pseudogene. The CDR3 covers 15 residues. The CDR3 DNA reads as TGTGCCAGCAGCACAGGGGCGATCCCCACAGATACGCAGTATTTT. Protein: CASSTGAIPTDTQYF.

As DNA, the CDR3 is TGTGCCAGCACCGCGGGGGGGACAGCCTCTGGAAACACCATATATTTT. Translated, it gives CASTAGGTASGNTIYF. J is TRBJ1-3 and V is TRBV2; TRBD1 aligns across 7 bases. Trimming cost V 7 bases and J 0 bases; bases outside gene matches: 9. The CDR3 covers 16 residues. Germline loops: CDR1 SNHLY, CDR2 FYNNEI.

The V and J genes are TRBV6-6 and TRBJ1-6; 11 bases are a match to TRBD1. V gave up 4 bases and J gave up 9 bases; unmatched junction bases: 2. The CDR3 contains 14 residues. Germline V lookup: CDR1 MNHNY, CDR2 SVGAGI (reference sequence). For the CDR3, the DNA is TGTGCCAGCAGTTCCGGGACAGGGGGTTCACCCCTCCACTTT. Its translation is CASSSGTGGSPLHF.

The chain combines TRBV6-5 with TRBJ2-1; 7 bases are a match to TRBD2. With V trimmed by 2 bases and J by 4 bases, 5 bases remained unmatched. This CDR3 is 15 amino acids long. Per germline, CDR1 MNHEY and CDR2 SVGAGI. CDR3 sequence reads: CASSYQPGGYNEQFF. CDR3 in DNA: TGTGCCAGCAGTTACCAACCCGGGGGGTACAATGAGCAGTTCTTC.

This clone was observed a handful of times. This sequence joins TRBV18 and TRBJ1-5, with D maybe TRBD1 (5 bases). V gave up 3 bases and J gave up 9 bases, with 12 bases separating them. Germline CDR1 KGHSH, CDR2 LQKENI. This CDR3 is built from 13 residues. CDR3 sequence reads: CASSPSDQGPQHF. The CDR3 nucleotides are TGTGCCAGCTCACCGTCAGACCAGGGGCCCCAGCATTTT.

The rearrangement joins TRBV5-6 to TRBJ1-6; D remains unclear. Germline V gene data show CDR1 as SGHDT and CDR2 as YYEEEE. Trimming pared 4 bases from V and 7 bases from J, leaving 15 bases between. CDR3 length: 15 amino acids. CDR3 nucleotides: TGTGCCAGCAGCGGTGGGTTGGGGAGGAATTCACCCCTCCACTTT. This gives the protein CASSGGLGRNSPLHF.